The 23 T cell receptor beta chains given below trace back to one sample, sequenced in a study of metastatic and nonmetastatic thyroid tumors (TCRdb year 2020). Library prep was done by PCR. Instrument used: Illumina HiSeq 4000. TCRdb's own reprocessing of the public reads used fastp at Q25 and MiXCR and kept productive beta chains. This sample gives just under 20,000 clones in total; roughly 20% of them show up just once. The ten most abundant clones make up less than 10% of the sample. None of the patients had been given any treatment before thyroid surgery. The sequencing input was adjacent normal tissue. These receptors all stem from a female donor with papillary thyroid cancer or a benign thyroid nodule (not recorded which). Some clones in this sample may be carry-over from other donors' samples.

This clone appeared a few times. This chain connects TRBV6-1 to TRBJ1-2, with D possibly TRBD1 on 6 matching bases. V lost 5 bases, J lost 3 bases, and 13 bases lay in between. The CDR3 runs 14 residues. Germline loops: CDR1 MNHNS, CDR2 SASEGT. Here the CDR3 DNA reads TGTGCCAGCAGTCAGGAGGGGGGTCACTATGGCTACACCTTC. Amino acids: CASSQEGGHYGYTF.

By sample share, this clone is medium-sized (0.01 to 0.1%). The rearrangement links TRBV28 to TRBJ2-3; D not resolved. CDR3 size: 15 residues. Between the trimmed V and J ends, which lost 2 bases and 7 bases, there was a span of 16 bases. The germline CDR1 and CDR2 sequences are MDHEN and SYDVKM. DNA for the CDR3: TGTGCCAGCAGTTTAGCGGCCCCAACCTATAATACGCAGTATTTT. Its protein product is CASSLAAPTYNTQYF.

This clone showed up just once. The rearrangement uses TRBV30 and TRBJ2-7; D is ambiguous. In germline, CDR1 is GTSNPN, CDR2 SVGIG (reference sequence). The CDR3 is 13 residues long. Trimming took 0 bases from V and 7 from J, leaving 13 bases between them. The CDR3 coding sequence is TGTGCCTGGAGTGTAGGACCGTCGGCGGAGCAGTACTTC. Encoded protein: CAWSVGPSAEQYF. Using reference TRBV30 and TRBJ2-7 for the parts outside the CDR3, the full variable domain is SQTIHQWPATLVQPVGSPLSLECTVEGTSNPNLYWYRQAAGRGLQLLFYSVGIGQISSEVPQNLSASRPQDRQFILSSKKLLLSDSGFYLCAWSVGPSAEQYFGPGTRLTVT.

DNA for the CDR3: TGTGCCAGCGAGAGTGACACTTGGGGAGATGGCTACACCTTC. It yields the protein CASESDTWGDGYTF. V gene TRBV2 combines with J gene TRBJ1-2; no clear D gene. This CDR3 has 14 amino acids. V lost 8 bases, J lost 6 bases, and 19 bases lay in between. CDR1 is SNHLY, CDR2 FYNNEI, per germline.

The chain joins TRBV18 to TRBJ2-1; D is perhaps TRBD1 (6 bases). The CDR3 is made up of 15 amino acids. Per germline, CDR1 KGHSH and CDR2 LQKENI. The V gene lost 5 bases and the J gene lost 2 bases, with 13 bases spanning the gap. CDR3 loop: CASSIQGLAYNEQFF. The CDR3 DNA follows: TGTGCCAGCTCAATACAGGGTCTTGCCTACAATGAGCAGTTCTTC.

In its sample, this clone was seen many times. The chain links TRBV20-1 to TRBJ1-4, with 9 positions matching TRBD1. The CDR3 has 17 residues. From germline, CDR1 is DFQATT and CDR2 SNEGSKA (reference sequence). V shed 6 bases and J 2 bases; nucleotides not matched to a gene: 13. The CDR3 DNA reads TGCAGTGCGAACTCACCGGGACAGGGAAGCACTAATGAAAAACTGTTTTTT. This translates into CSANSPGQGSTNEKLFF.

V usage is TRBV7-3 and J usage is TRBJ2-2; 11 bases map to TRBD2. The CDR3 sequence is 16 residues long. Trimming cost V 6 bases and J 0 bases; bases outside gene matches: 3. Germline V gene sequence: CDR1 SGHTA, CDR2 FQGTGA. DNA of the CDR3: TGTGCCAGCAGGAATAGCGGGGGGGCGAACACCGGGGAGCTGTTTTTT. As protein: CASRNSGGANTGELFF.

The table lists this clone with a few counts. The chain carries TRBV30 and TRBJ1-1; D remains unclear. Germline V gene data show CDR1 as GTSNPN and CDR2 as SVGIG (reference sequence). V lost 3 bases, J lost 8 bases, and 16 bases lay in between. The CDR3 has 13 residues. As DNA, the CDR3 is TGTGCCTGGAGCCTAGTTCGTCTCGGAGAAGCTTTCTTT. It translates to CAWSLVRLGEAFF. Full variable domain (outside the CDR3, taken from reference TRBV30 and TRBJ1-1): SQTIHQWPATLVQPVGSPLSLECTVEGTSNPNLYWYRQAAGRGLQLLFYSVGIGQISSEVPQNLSASRPQDRQFILSSKKLLLSDSGFYLCAWSLVRLGEAFFGQGTRLTVV.

Comments on this clone: At one of its ends the junction is not consistent with the germline gene, which may arise from a read error. Other DNA sequences within the sample encode an identical CDR3. The CDR3 bases are TGTGCCAGCAGCCGAACAGGGGGCGTCCATCCCTACGAGCAATACTTC. Translation gives CASSRTGGVHPYEQYF. This chain uses TRBV7-3 with TRBJ2-7; TRBD1 agrees at 9 bases. This CDR3 is 16 amino acids long. Germline values: CDR1 SGHTA, CDR2 FQGTGA.

In its sample, this clone was seen a few times. The chain employs TRBV12-5 and TRBJ2-7; D possibly corresponds to TRBD2 (6 bases). With 1 base removed from V and 3 bases from J, the gap between germline ends came to 16 bases. The CDR3 has 16 residues. CDR1 and CDR2 (germline): LGHNT, FRNRAP. The DNA of the CDR3 is TGTGCTAGTGGTTTGGCCGGGGGACCGACGATCTACGAGCAGTACTTC. This gives the protein CASGLAGGPTIYEQYF.

This chain connects TRBV19 to TRBJ1-2; no definite D call. This CDR3 is built from 15 residues. Trimming cost V 6 bases and J 0 bases, with 14 bases left between them. CDR1 LNHDA and CDR2 SQIVND come from the germline V gene (reference sequence). CDR3 DNA sequence: TGTGCCAGTAGGACGGTTTTCGAAGCTAACTATGGCTACACCTTC. Protein sequence: CASRTVFEANYGYTF. The complete variable domain, with remaining parts taken from reference TRBV19 and TRBJ1-2, reads DGGITQSPKYLFRKEGQNVTLSCEQNLNHDAMYWYRQDPGQGLRLIYYSQIVNDFQKGDIAEGYSVSREKKESFPLTVTSAQKNPTAFYLCASRTVFEANYGYTFGSGTRLTVV.

The chain joins TRBV11-2 to TRBJ1-5; D is undetermined. The CDR3 consists of 11 residues. Germline V gives CDR1 SGHAT, CDR2 FQNNGV. Trimming stripped 10 bases from V and 5 bases from J, with 9 bases between. CDR3 loop: CAIRHDQPQHF. The CDR3 region has the DNA TGTGCCATCAGGCATGATCAGCCCCAGCATTTT.

The rearrangement uses TRBV20-1 and TRBJ2-7; tentative D call: TRBD2 (5 bases). This CDR3 contains 14 residues. The germline gives CDR1 DFQATT, CDR2 SNEGSKA (reference sequence). The V end lost 7 bases, the J end lost 6 bases, and 22 bases lay between the germline ends. This chain's CDR3 is CSVLGIWGATEQYF. The CDR3 DNA sequence: TGCAGTGTTCTAGGTATCTGGGGAGCCACCGAGCAGTACTTC.

This sequence joins TRBV7-9 and TRBJ2-5; 7 positions agree with TRBD2. Germline V lookup: CDR1 SEHNR, CDR2 FQNEAQ (reference sequence). J gave up 7 bases and V 5 bases, and 4 bases lay outside the gene matches. CDR3 length equals 12 residues. CDR3 amino acids: CASSGRGGTQYF. CDR3 in DNA: TGTGCCAGCAGCGGGAGGGGTGGGACCCAGTACTTC.

This clone appeared a single time. As the CDR3 is not closed by the conserved phenylalanine or tryptophan, this likely results from a read error. The chain couples TRBV20-1 to TRBJ1-2; 8 nucleotides line up with TRBD1. In germline, CDR1 is DFQATT, CDR2 SNEGSKA (reference sequence). V shed 4 bases, J shed 5 bases, and the junction held 9 bases outside the gene matches. This CDR3 comprises 14 residues. CDR3 DNA: TGCAGTGCTACCCTGACAGGGGCGGGTTATGGCTACACCCTC. It translates to CSATLTGAGYGYTL.

This clone was recorded only once. The rearrangement uses TRBV20-1 and TRBJ1-2, with TRBD1 identical over 7 bases. The V gene end was trimmed by 6 bases and the J gene end by 4 bases; junction bases not matched to a gene: 2. This CDR3 is 11 amino acids long. The germline V gene has CDR1 DFQATT and CDR2 SNEGSKA (reference sequence). The CDR3 DNA reads TGCAGTGCCTACAGGGGCTATGGCTACACCTTC. Translated: CSAYRGYGYTF.

At least ten counts were recorded for this clone. This chain joins TRBV9 and TRBJ2-2, with TRBD2 as a possible D gene (7 bases). V lost 10 bases and J lost 1, with 11 bases in between. The CDR3 contains 13 residues. Per the germline V gene, CDR1 is SGDLS and CDR2 is YYNGEE. This CDR3 reads CASGGGNTGELFF. The CDR3 DNA sequence: TGTGCCTCGGGGGGCGGGAACACCGGGGAGCTGTTTTTT.

By share of the sample, this clone is medium-sized. This chain uses TRBV2 with TRBJ2-1; D uncertain. The V gene's germline CDR1 is SNHLY and CDR2 FYNNEI. This CDR3 has 11 amino acids. Trimming took off 4 bases at V and 8 bases at J, with 6 bases between the two ends. The CDR3 nucleotides read TGTGCCAGCAGTGGTTCCTATGAGCAGTTCTTC. Translating it yields CASSGSYEQFF. The complete variable domain, with remaining parts taken from reference TRBV2 and TRBJ2-1, reads EPEVTQTPSHQVTQMGQEVILRCVPISNHLYFYWYRQILGQKVEFLVSFYNNEISEKSEIFDDQFSVERPDGSNFTLKIRSTKLEDSAMYFCASSGSYEQFFGPGTRLTVL.

This clone has at least ten counts. The J gene is TRBJ2-7, the V gene TRBV4-2, with 8 positions matching TRBD1. The length of the CDR3 is 15 residues. J lost 3 bases, V lost 1 base, and 5 bases had no gene match. CDR1 is LGHNA and CDR2 is YNFKEQ in the germline V gene. The CDR3 loop reads CASSQGLDRDYEQYF. Here the CDR3 DNA reads TGTGCCAGCAGCCAAGGACTGGACAGGGACTACGAGCAGTACTTC.

This clone was counted a few times. This sequence joins TRBV7-9 and TRBJ1-4; TRBD1 agrees at 8 bases. Germline V gene lookup returns CDR1 SEHNR and CDR2 FQNEAQ (reference sequence). The trim removed 5 bases at V and 7 bases at J, leaving 3 bases unmatched. The CDR3 runs 13 residues. The CDR3 DNA sequence: TGTGCCAGCAGCGTCACAGGGGGTGAAAAACTGTTTTTT. This encodes CASSVTGGEKLFF.

Only one count was recorded for this clone. J is TRBJ1-3 and V is TRBV5-5; no clear D gene. Germline values: CDR1 SGHKS, CDR2 YYEKEE (reference sequence). There are 13 residues in the CDR3. V was trimmed by 6 bases and J by 0 bases, leaving 7 bases between them. In DNA form, the CDR3 reads TGTGCCAGCAAAGTACCCTCTGGAAACACCATATATTTT. Protein sequence: CASKVPSGNTIYF.

This chain links TRBV20-1 with TRBJ2-1; D is unclear. Germline CDR1 is DFQATT and CDR2 is SNEGSKA (reference sequence). Trimming took off 6 bases at V and 4 bases at J, with 13 bases between the two ends. CDR3 length equals 13 residues. CDR3 sequence reads: CSACREVYNEQFF. CDR3 DNA sequence: TGCAGTGCATGTCGTGAGGTATACAATGAGCAGTTCTTC.

The genes are TRBV20-1 and TRBJ2-1, with 7 bases that match TRBD2. With V trimmed by 0 bases and J by 7 bases, 12 bases remained unmatched. The germline V gene has CDR1 DFQATT and CDR2 SNEGSKA (reference sequence). This CDR3 contains 16 residues. The CDR3 DNA sequence: TGCAGTGCTAGAGATGAGGGCGGGAGAAATGGGAATGAGCAGTTCTTC. It codes for CSARDEGGRNGNEQFF.